The 12 T cell receptor beta chains reported below all come from one sample, sequenced in a study of cytomegalovirus exposure and HLA in healthy donors. The PCR was carried out with 60 Vbeta primers and 13 Jbeta primers. Profiled with immunoSEQ multiplex PCR; TCRdb holds only in-frame clones, not every one. Among approximately 74,000 clones listed, approximately 71% were seen once. The material sequenced was PBMCs. The receptors were gathered from a man in his fifties or sixties in good health and CMV-seropositive.

The rearrangement links TRBV5-8 to TRBJ2-4, with TRBD2 identical over 7 bases. The CDR3 extends over 17 amino acids. V lost 1 base, J lost 3 bases, and 10 bases stayed unmatched. Germline V gene sequence: CDR1 SGHTS, CDR2 YDEGEE. The CDR3 DNA reads as TGTGCCAGCAGCTTGCCGCGACTAGCCGTCGGCAAAAACATTCAGTACTTC. This encodes CASSLPRLAVGKNIQYF.

V is TRBV18 and J is TRBJ1-6; TRBD1 might be the D (6 bases). The V end lost 5 bases, the J end lost 10 bases, and 15 bases lay between the germline ends. Germline V gene data show CDR1 as KGHSH and CDR2 as LQKENI. There are 14 residues in the CDR3. In nucleotides, the CDR3 is TGTGCCAGCTCATCGGCAGGGGAGCGCTCACCCCTCCACTTT. This encodes CASSSAGERSPLHF.

In this sample, this clone turned up once. The chain carries TRBV7-9 and TRBJ2-1; 7 bases map to TRBD1. V gave up 7 bases and J gave up 3 bases; unmatched junction bases: 6. The CDR3 is 14 amino acids. Germline CDR1 reads SEHNR; CDR2 reads FQNEAQ (reference sequence). CDR3 loop: CASKPGQYYNEQFF. The CDR3 DNA is TGTGCCAGCAAACCGGGACAGTACTACAATGAGCAGTTCTTC.

The chain uses TRBV7-2 and TRBJ1-1, with TRBD1 as a possible D gene (5 bases). The germline V and J ends were trimmed by 5 bases and 1 base, with 8 bases remaining between them. Germline CDR1 is SGHTA and CDR2 is FQGNSA. The CDR3 spans 13 residues. The CDR3 DNA sequence: TGTGCCAGCAGCCGTGGACAGAACACTGAAGCTTTCTTT. This gives the protein CASSRGQNTEAFF.

The V call is TRBV11-2, the J call TRBJ1-2; D unclear. V gave up 5 bases and J gave up 4 bases, with 17 bases separating them. CDR1 is SGHAT, CDR2 FQNNGV, per germline. The CDR3 covers 15 residues. The DNA of the CDR3 is TGTGCCAGCAGCCCCGTAAAGGGAGGTAGCTATGGCTACACCTTC. This gives the protein CASSPVKGGSYGYTF.

The chain recombines TRBV11-2 with TRBJ1-4, with D unresolved. The CDR3 covers 14 residues. Germline V lookup: CDR1 SGHAT, CDR2 FQNNGV. V shed 3 bases and J shed 1 base, with 6 bases lying between them. The CDR3 nucleotides read TGTGCCAGCAGCTTCCGGGGAACTAATGAAAAACTGTTTTTT. This encodes CASSFRGTNEKLFF.

V is TRBV5-6 and J is TRBJ1-1; the match to TRBD1 covers 7 bases. Losses at the gene ends were 2 bases for V and 6 bases for J; bases not matched to a gene: 4. CDR3 length equals 13 residues. The germline CDR1 and CDR2 sequences are SGHDT and YYEEEE. The CDR3 sequence: CASSLQGPAEAFF. As DNA, the CDR3 is TGTGCCAGCAGCTTACAGGGGCCCGCTGAAGCTTTCTTT.

This clone was recorded only once. The chain joins TRBV11-2 to TRBJ1-2, with 9 bases aligning to TRBD1. With V trimmed by 4 bases and J by 7 bases, 4 bases remained unmatched. The CDR3 totals 13 residues. Per the germline V gene, CDR1 is SGHAT and CDR2 is FQNNGV. The CDR3 DNA reads TGTGCCAGCAGCTCCACAGGGGGCTCTGGCTACACCTTC. The encoded protein is CASSSTGGSGYTF. Complete variable domain (other parts from reference TRBV11-2 and TRBJ1-2): EAGVAQSPRYKIIEKRQSVAFWCNPISGHATLYWYQQILGQGPKLLIQFQNNGVVDDSQLPKDRFSAERLKGVDSTLKIQPAKLEDSAVYLCASSSTGGSGYTFGSGTRLTVV.

This clone was observed a few times. This sequence joins TRBV7-9 and TRBJ2-7, with 7 bases that match TRBD1. From germline, CDR1 is SEHNR and CDR2 FQNEAQ (reference sequence). The CDR3 has 15 amino acids. J gave up 0 bases and V 4 bases, and 6 bases lay outside the gene matches. CDR3 protein: CASSYDRASSYEQYF. CDR3 in DNA: TGTGCCAGCAGCTACGACAGGGCGAGCTCCTACGAGCAGTACTTC.

This chain links TRBV27 with TRBJ2-7; maybe TRBD1 (6 bases). V was clipped by 2 bases and J by 2 bases, with 10 bases between them. The germline V gene encodes CDR1 MNHEY and CDR2 SMNVEV (reference sequence). The CDR3 consists of 14 residues. CDR3 DNA sequence: TGTGCCAGCAGTTTAGGCAGGGGTACCTACGAGCAGTACTTC. This sequence encodes CASSLGRGTYEQYF.

The chain employs TRBV5-1 and TRBJ2-3; 8 bases map to TRBD2. The V gene end was trimmed by 0 bases and the J gene end by 6 bases; junction bases not matched to a gene: 12. This CDR3 contains 17 residues. Germline CDR1 and CDR2: SGHRS and YFSETQ. The CDR3 region has the DNA TGCGCCAGCAGCTTGGGCGCGCTGAGCGGGGGAGGCGATACGCAGTATTTT. This gives the protein CASSLGALSGGGDTQYF. Drawing the rest from reference TRBV5-1 and TRBJ2-3, the complete variable domain is KAGVTQTPRYLIKTRGQQVTLSCSPISGHRSVSWYQQTPGQGLQFLFEYFSETQRNKGNFPGRFSGRQFSNSRSEMNVSTLELGDSALYLCASSLGALSGGGDTQYFGPGTRLTVL.

V usage is TRBV2 and J usage is TRBJ2-7, with D possibly matching TRBD2 (7 bases). The ends were cut back, 5 bases at V and 5 bases at J, with 16 bases in the middle. From germline, CDR1 is SNHLY and CDR2 FYNNEI. The CDR3 has 14 amino acids. CDR3 sequence: CASSWGGGGHEQYF. The DNA of the CDR3 is TGTGCCAGCAGTTGGGGAGGGGGGGGCCACGAGCAGTACTTC.